The TCR beta chain described here comes from a study of shared clonotypes between healthy human individuals. A remark on this clone: Its cognate antigen is unknown.

General study results and limits: The rarefaction results pointed to incomplete sorted-subset sequencing despite large depth. In several donors, about 5% of naive CD4 clonotypes appeared in common.

Measured with immunoSEQ multiplex PCR; TCRdb has only the in-frame clones, and not every one. The table includes some 800,000 clones, nearly 95% detected once. In the naive CD8 group, cells lacked CD45RO and were positively selected for CCR7, so terminally differentiated effector memory CD45RA+ cells were left out. Looked up from germline, CDR1 is MNHNS and CDR2 is SASEGT. The CDR3 totals 14 residues. V shed 4 bases and J 6 bases; nucleotides not matched to a gene: 6. This chain uses TRBV6-1 with TRBJ2-3, with 8 bases that match TRBD2. The sample was naive CD8+ T cells sorted from blood. The TCR comes from a man aged 30 to 45 in good health. The CDR3 bases are TGTGCCAGCAGTGGAACTAGCGGAGGGGATACGCAGTATTTT. Residues: CASSGTSGGDTQYF.